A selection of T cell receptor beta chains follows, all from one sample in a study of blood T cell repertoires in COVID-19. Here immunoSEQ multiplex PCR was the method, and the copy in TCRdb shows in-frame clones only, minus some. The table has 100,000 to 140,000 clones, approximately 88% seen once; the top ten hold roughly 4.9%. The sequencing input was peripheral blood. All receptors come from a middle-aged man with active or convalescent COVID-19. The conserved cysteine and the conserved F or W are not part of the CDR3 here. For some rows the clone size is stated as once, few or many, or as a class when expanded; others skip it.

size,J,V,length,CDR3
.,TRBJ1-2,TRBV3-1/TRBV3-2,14,ASSQQGRGLSYGYT
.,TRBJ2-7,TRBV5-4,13,ASSWTGNSAYEQY
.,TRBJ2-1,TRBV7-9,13,ASSHGLAGDNEQF
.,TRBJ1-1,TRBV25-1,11,ASSDRNRWEAF
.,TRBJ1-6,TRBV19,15,ASSDRTGSSYNSPLH
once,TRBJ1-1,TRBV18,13,ASSPLQGRNTEAF
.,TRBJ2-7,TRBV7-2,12,ASGKGALNYEQY
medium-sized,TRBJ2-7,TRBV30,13,AWSVVGGQTHEQY
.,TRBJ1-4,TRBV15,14,ATSRDPTVGLEKLF
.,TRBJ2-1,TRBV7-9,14,ASSSLGLAGGPEQF
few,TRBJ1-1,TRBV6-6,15,ASSRWGGRAVNTEAF
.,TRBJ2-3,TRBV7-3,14,ASSPGGPSSTDTQY
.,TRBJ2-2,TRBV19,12,ASSRGHVTGELF
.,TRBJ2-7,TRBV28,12,ASRLGTASMEQY
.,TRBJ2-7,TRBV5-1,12,ASSSRGSSHEQY
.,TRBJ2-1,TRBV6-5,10,ASRRTPNEQF
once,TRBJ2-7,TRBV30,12,ASTLSGQRYEQY
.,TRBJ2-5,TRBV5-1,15,ASSLGGTGPGQETQY
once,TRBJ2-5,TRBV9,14,ASSKSRDTRQETQY
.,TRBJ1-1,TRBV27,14,ASRTGDRIGVTEAF
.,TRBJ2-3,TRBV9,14,ASSVAAGDPVDTQY
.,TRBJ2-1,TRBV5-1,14,ASSLEGGGPYNEQF
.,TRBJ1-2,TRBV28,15,ASSSGTGVPIGYGYT
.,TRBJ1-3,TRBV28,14,ASRGGGLSSGNTIY
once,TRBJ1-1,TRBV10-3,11,AISTVLYTEAF
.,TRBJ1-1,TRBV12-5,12,ASGSDRGTTEAF